A single sample is the source of the 10 T cell receptor beta chains below, sequenced in a study of blood T cell repertoires in COVID-19. The table came from immunoSEQ multiplex PCR; TCRdb's copy has only in-frame clones and leaves some out. The table includes 150,000 or so clones, approximately 88% detected once. The sequenced sample consisted of peripheral blood. The source of these receptors is a human donor in a cohort sampled during active COVID-19.

The chain combines TRBV24-1 with TRBJ1-4, with unresolved D. The germline V and J ends were trimmed by 3 bases and 5 bases, with 3 bases remaining between them. Germline V gene sequence: CDR1 KGHDR, CDR2 SFDVKD. The CDR3 length is 12 residues. The CDR3 bases are TGTGCCACCAGTGATCTCAATGAAAAACTGTTTTTT. Translated: CATSDLNEKLFF.

The V and J genes are TRBV29-1 and TRBJ2-1; 9 bases match TRBD1. CDR3 length: 13 residues. The germline V gene encodes CDR1 SQVTM and CDR2 ANQGSEA. The CDR3 DNA sequence: TGCAGGGGTGGGACAGGGAAGTACAATGAGCAGTTCTTC. This translates into CRGGTGKYNEQFF.

This sequence joins TRBV11-3 and TRBJ1-6; D is ambiguous. V was clipped by 6 bases and J by 5 bases, with 8 bases between them. The germline CDR1 and CDR2 sequences are SGHNT and YENEEA. The CDR3 is 13 amino acids. This CDR3 reads CASSLSNNSPLHF. The CDR3 DNA is TGTGCCAGCAGTCTATCTAATAATTCACCCCTCCACTTT.

This clone was seen only once. The rearrangement joins TRBV2 to TRBJ2-3; D possibly corresponds to TRBD2 (6 bases). The CDR3 is made up of 14 amino acids. Per the germline V gene, CDR1 is SNHLY and CDR2 is FYNNEI. Trimming took off 6 bases at V and 8 bases at J, with 18 bases between the two ends. The CDR3 is CASRPLKAEGTQYF. As DNA, the CDR3 is TGTGCCAGCAGGCCCCTAAAGGCGGAGGGTACGCAGTATTTT.

For this clone: The same CDR3 arises from other DNA sequences in this sample as well. V gene TRBV30 combines with J gene TRBJ2-2; a weak D match, TRBD2 (6 bases). The CDR3 is 14 residues long. CDR1 is GTSNPN and CDR2 is SVGIG in the germline V gene (reference sequence). V was shortened by 0 bases and J by 5 bases, with 10 bases between the two germline ends. CDR3 nucleotide sequence: TGTGCCTGGAGTGTTTCCCGGGGGACCGGGGAGCTGTTTTTT. Its protein product is CAWSVSRGTGELFF.

The V and J genes are TRBV28 and TRBJ1-2; D might be TRBD1 (6 bases). The CDR3 extends over 15 amino acids. Trimming took off 2 bases at V and 2 bases at J, with 12 bases between the two ends. The V gene's germline CDR1 is MDHEN and CDR2 SYDVKM. Written as DNA, the CDR3 is TGTGCCAGCAGTTTAGGGGGCCGGGGAAACTATGGCTACACCTTC. It encodes CASSLGGRGNYGYTF.

The V gene is TRBV27, the J gene TRBJ1-5; 8 bases fit TRBD1. V lost 4 bases to trimming and J lost 7 bases; unmatched junction nucleotides: 9. The length of the CDR3 is 15 residues. The germline V gene encodes CDR1 MNHEY and CDR2 SMNVEV (reference sequence). The CDR3 loop reads CASSSRGPGRQPQHF. DNA for the CDR3: TGTGCCAGCAGTTCCAGGGGGCCAGGGCGACAGCCCCAGCATTTT.

The CDR3 loop is CATSDTTNNEQFF. The CDR3 DNA reads as TGTGCCACCAGTGACACGACTAACAATGAGCAGTTCTTC. The chain uses TRBV24-1 and TRBJ2-1, with D possibly being TRBD2 (5 bases). Trimming pared 4 bases from V and 5 bases from J, leaving 8 bases between. CDR1 and CDR2 (germline): KGHDR, SFDVKD. The CDR3 is 13 residues long.

The chain recombines TRBV19 with TRBJ2-3, with 10 bases fitting TRBD1. Germline V gives CDR1 LNHDA, CDR2 SQIVND (reference sequence). This CDR3 contains 16 residues. V shed 4 bases and J 1 base; nucleotides not matched to a gene: 5. As DNA, the CDR3 is TGTGCCAGTAGTACCGGGACAGGGGAACGCACAGATACGCAGTATTTT. Translating it yields CASSTGTGERTDTQYF.

This sequence joins TRBV2 and TRBJ2-1; 10 bases align to TRBD2. CDR1 is SNHLY, CDR2 FYNNEI, per germline. Trimming at V came to 9 bases and at J to 5 bases, leaving 7 bases not matched to a gene. The CDR3 is 14 amino acids. Here the CDR3 DNA reads TGTGCCAGGAGTAGCGGGGGGCCAAACAATGAGCAGTTCTTC. This translates into CARSSGGPNNEQFF.